This TCR beta chain was captured in a study of T cells after yellow fever vaccination (dated by TCRdb to about 2019). In the study overall: The SMART-Seq v4 Ultra Low Input RNA kit was used to prepare libraries from fractions with low cell numbers. Bulk TCR alpha and beta repertoires were sequenced longitudinally to track T-cell clones before and after primary and booster YFV17D yellow fever vaccination. Two healthy male donors, one aged 18 to 30 and one aged 30 to 40 years, were included in the cohort. Blood samples were taken at several timepoints before and after primary and secondary immunization, and bulk PBMC replicates and cell subsets were isolated.

In the paper's terms, the treatment or condition label means: live attenuated yellow fever vaccine strain. At every blood-draw timepoint, two biological replicates of bulk PBMCs were collected. A standard Ficoll-Paque protocol was used to isolate PBMCs from peripheral blood. TriZol was used to extract RNA from bulk PBMCs, from CD4 and CD8 fractions, and from dextramer-positive and dextramer-negative fractions. In the germline V gene (reference sequence), CDR1 corresponds to SEHNR and CDR2 to FQNEAQ. From its cysteine to its phenylalanine, the CDR3 spans 14 amino acids. Only the CDR3 region is kept as DNA, spanning 42 bases read in frame from base 1. Trimming removed 5 bases from V and 1 base from J, leaving 12 bases between the germline ends. Only a few counts were recorded for this clonotype. There is no known antigen for this receptor. No much larger clone exists at a distance of one base, and base qualities are not known.

TCRdb names Illumina NovaSeq 6000 as the instrument used. TCR cDNA was synthesized by 5'RACE template switching, which introduced a universal primer site and unique molecular identifiers. Priming of cDNA synthesis was performed from both the TCR alpha and TCR beta constant segments. Libraries were amplified in two PCR steps, with sample barcodes and sequencing adapters added in the second step. Sequencing of libraries was done on Illumina HiSeq 2500 (2x100 bp) or NovaSeq (2x150 bp). Turning to the authors' computational methods: MIGEC handled demultiplexing of reads and collapsing into UMI consensus sequences, while MiXCR performed V(D)J alignment. Vaccine-responding clonotypes were defined with edgeR using replicate PBMC samples, requiring FDR below 0.01 and a log2 fold change above 5 up to day 15. Bulk clonotypes were assigned CD4 or CD8 identity according to which sequenced CD4 or CD8 repertoire held them at higher abundance. The public reads were reprocessed in TCRdb via fastp at Q25 and MiXCR, keeping in-frame beta chains. One record per CDR3 amino acid sequence lists the most common genes and DNA. For this entry, the V and J calls and clone size follow TCRdb and not the study's own pipeline. The sample has roughly 340,000 distinct CDR3 sequences on record, approximately 4% of them singletons. Less than 25% of the sample is in the top ten clones.

The investigation overall reported the following: Compared with the primary T-cell response, the secondary T-cell response was faster but weaker, reaching its peak on day 5 rather than on day 15. Most clones expanded after primary vaccination were re-detected after the booster (approximately 96% of CD4 and roughly 85% of CD8), suggesting broad memory maintenance. A small share of clonotypes was detected in both CD4 and CD8 compartments, with the overlap likely arising from convergent recombination. Because abundant contaminating clonotypes from the bulk population could be contained in FACS-sorted repertoires, computational filtering was required. Because the study included only two donors, the extent to which the findings can be generalized is limited.

The specimen comprised PBMCs, sampled 5 days after the yellow fever booster vaccination. The rearrangement combines TRBV7-9 with TRBJ2-7, with an unclear D gene assignment. The clonotype comes from a young man who received the YFV17D yellow fever vaccine. The DNA sequence is TGTGCCAGCAGCGACCTCGATGTATCCTACGAGCAGTACTTC. This sequence encodes CASSDLDVSYEQYF.